One and the same sample provided the 8 T cell receptor beta chains below, sequenced in a study of ipilimumab plus nivolumab after autologous stem cell transplantation. This table comes from immunoSEQ multiplex PCR, and its TCRdb copy is limited to in-frame clones, with some not included. The sample lists around 45,000 clones; roughly 84% were seen once. The material was PBMCs, obtained in a trial of ipilimumab plus nivolumab as post-transplant consolidation. Receptors originate from a male donor with multiple myeloma.

The CDR3 nucleotides read TGTGCCAGCAGCTATAACAGGAGAACTAACTATGGCTACACCTTC. This translates into CASSYNRRTNYGYTF. The chain employs TRBV11-2 and TRBJ1-2, with a weak D call TRBD1 (5 bases). The germline gives CDR1 SGHAT, CDR2 FQNNGV. The CDR3 runs 15 residues. V was pared by 4 bases and J by 0 bases, with 12 bases between.

V gene TRBV9 combines with J gene TRBJ2-1; 8 bases line up with TRBD2. Per germline, CDR1 SGDLS and CDR2 YYNGEE. With V trimmed by 2 bases and J by 4 bases, 5 bases remained unmatched. This CDR3 has 15 amino acids. DNA of the CDR3: TGTGCCAGCAGCGTGGGCGGGGGGCATTACAATGAGCAGTTCTTC. This sequence encodes CASSVGGGHYNEQFF.

V usage is TRBV29-1 and J usage is TRBJ1-2; D perhaps matches TRBD1 (6 bases). Germline assignment: CDR1 SQVTM and CDR2 ANQGSEA. V dropped 3 bases and J dropped 7 bases, with 15 bases sitting between them. CDR3 length: 13 residues. The CDR3 DNA reads TGCAGCGTTGAGGGCGGGGGGGGGCCTGGCTACACCTTC. It encodes CSVEGGGGPGYTF.

CDR3 in DNA: TGTGCCAGCAGGCGGGGGGCAGGGGGAGAGACCCAGTACTTC. As protein: CASRRGAGGETQYF. This chain links TRBV27 with TRBJ2-5; D is possibly TRBD2 (8 bases). Germline V CDR1 and CDR2: MNHEY, SMNVEV (reference sequence). The CDR3 sequence is 14 residues long. V lost 6 bases, J lost 4 bases, and 15 bases lay in between.

The chain is built from TRBV6-5 and TRBJ1-2; 7 bases fit TRBD1. This CDR3 spans 14 amino acids. Germline lookup yields CDR1 MNHEY and CDR2 SVGAGI. Trimming at V came to 5 bases and at J to 2 bases, leaving 5 bases not matched to a gene. CDR3 sequence reads: CASSRDSLNYGYTF. CDR3 nucleotides: TGTGCCAGCAGTAGGGACAGCCTGAACTATGGCTACACCTTC.

The CDR3 region is CASSDLAMETQYF. The CDR3 bases are TGTGCCAGCAGTGACCTAGCTATGGAGACCCAGTACTTC. The chain couples TRBV2 to TRBJ2-5; TRBD2 might be the D (5 bases). Germline CDR1 and CDR2: SNHLY and FYNNEI. The ends were cut back, 3 bases at V and 5 bases at J, with 10 bases in the middle. CDR3 length equals 13 residues.

The chain joins TRBV10-3 to TRBJ1-5; unclear D gene. The V end lost 3 bases, the J end lost 0 bases, and 9 bases lay between the germline ends. The germline gives CDR1 ENHRY, CDR2 SYGVKD. The CDR3 runs 15 residues. In DNA form, the CDR3 reads TGTGCCATCAGTGACGGGAGATATAGCAATCAGCCCCAGCATTTT. Amino acids: CAISDGRYSNQPQHF.

The rearrangement uses TRBV7-9 and TRBJ2-2; a weak D match, TRBD1 (5 bases). Per the germline V gene, CDR1 is SEHNR and CDR2 is FQNEAQ (reference sequence). This CDR3 region has 13 residues. V lost 11 bases and J 5 bases, leaving 15 bases between the germline ends. CDR3 loop: CAQGPSGTGELFF. The CDR3 coding sequence is TGTGCCCAGGGCCCTTCTGGGACCGGGGAGCTGTTTTTT.